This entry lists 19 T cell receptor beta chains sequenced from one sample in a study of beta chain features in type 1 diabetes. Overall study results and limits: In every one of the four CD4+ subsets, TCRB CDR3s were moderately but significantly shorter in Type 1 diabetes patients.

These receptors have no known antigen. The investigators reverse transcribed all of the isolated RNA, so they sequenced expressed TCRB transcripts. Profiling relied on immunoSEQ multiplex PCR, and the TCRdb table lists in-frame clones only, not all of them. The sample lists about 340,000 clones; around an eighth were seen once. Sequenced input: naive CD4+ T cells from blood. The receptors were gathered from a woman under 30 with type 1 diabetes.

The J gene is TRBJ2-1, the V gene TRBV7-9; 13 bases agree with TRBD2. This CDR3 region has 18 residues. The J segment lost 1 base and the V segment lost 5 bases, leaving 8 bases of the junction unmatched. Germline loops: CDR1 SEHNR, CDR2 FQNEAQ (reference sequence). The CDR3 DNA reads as TGTGCCAGCAGCGGGGGACTAGCGGGAAGTTTGTCCTACAATGAGCAGTTCTTC. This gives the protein CASSGGLAGSLSYNEQFF.

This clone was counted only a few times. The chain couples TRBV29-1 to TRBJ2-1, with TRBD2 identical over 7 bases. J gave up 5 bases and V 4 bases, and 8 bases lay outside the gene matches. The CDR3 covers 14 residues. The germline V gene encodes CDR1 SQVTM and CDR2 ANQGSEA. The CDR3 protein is CSVALRLADNEQFF. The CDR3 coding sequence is TGCAGCGTTGCCTTAAGGCTAGCGGACAATGAGCAGTTCTTC.

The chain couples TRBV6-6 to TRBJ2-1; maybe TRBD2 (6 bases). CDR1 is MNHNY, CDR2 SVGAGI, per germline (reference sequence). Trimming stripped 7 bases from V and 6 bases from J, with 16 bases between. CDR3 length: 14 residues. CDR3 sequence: CASTLGSGGNEQFF. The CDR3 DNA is TGTGCCAGCACCCTAGGATCCGGGGGCAATGAGCAGTTCTTC.

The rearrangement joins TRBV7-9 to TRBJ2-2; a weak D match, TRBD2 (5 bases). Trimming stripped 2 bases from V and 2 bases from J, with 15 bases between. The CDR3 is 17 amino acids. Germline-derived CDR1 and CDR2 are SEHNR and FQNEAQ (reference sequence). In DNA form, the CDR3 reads TGTGCCAGCAGCTTAATCCCTAGCAGGTCAAACACCGGGGAGCTGTTTTTT. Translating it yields CASSLIPSRSNTGELFF.

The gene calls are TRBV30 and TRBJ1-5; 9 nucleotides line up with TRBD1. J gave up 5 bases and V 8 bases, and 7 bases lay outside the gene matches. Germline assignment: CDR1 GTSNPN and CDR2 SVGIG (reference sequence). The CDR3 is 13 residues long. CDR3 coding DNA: TGTGCCACTTCACGGACAGGGGATCAGCCCCAGCATTTT. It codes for CATSRTGDQPQHF. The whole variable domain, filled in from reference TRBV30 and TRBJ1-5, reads SQTIHQWPATLVQPVGSPLSLECTVEGTSNPNLYWYRQAAGRGLQLLFYSVGIGQISSEVPQNLSASRPQDRQFILSSKKLLLSDSGFYLCATSRTGDQPQHFGDGTRLSIL.

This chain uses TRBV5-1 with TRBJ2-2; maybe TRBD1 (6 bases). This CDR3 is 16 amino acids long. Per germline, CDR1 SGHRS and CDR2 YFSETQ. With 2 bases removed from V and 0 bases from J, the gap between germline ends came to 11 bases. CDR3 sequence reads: CASSLGQSSNTGELFF. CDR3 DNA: TGCGCCAGCAGCTTAGGACAGAGTTCGAACACCGGGGAGCTGTTTTTT.

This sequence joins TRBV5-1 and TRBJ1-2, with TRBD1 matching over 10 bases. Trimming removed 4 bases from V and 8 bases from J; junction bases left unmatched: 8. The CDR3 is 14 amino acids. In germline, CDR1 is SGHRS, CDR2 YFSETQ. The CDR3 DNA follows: TGCGCCAGCAGCCTGGAGGGACAGGGGAACGGCTACACCTTC. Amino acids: CASSLEGQGNGYTF.

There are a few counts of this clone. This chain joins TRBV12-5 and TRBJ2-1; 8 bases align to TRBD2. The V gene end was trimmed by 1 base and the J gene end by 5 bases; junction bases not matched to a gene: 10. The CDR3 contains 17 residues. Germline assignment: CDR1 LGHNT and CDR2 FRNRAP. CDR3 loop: CASGLDSGGGRHNEQFF. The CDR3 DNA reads TGTGCTAGTGGTTTGGACAGCGGGGGCGGGAGGCACAATGAGCAGTTCTTC.

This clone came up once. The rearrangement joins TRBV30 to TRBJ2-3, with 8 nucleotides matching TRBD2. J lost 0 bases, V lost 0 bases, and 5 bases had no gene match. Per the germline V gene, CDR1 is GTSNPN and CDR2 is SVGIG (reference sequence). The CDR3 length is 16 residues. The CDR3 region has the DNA TGTGCCTGGAGTGTACTGGCTAGCGGGAGCACAGATACGCAGTATTTT. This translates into CAWSVLASGSTDTQYF.

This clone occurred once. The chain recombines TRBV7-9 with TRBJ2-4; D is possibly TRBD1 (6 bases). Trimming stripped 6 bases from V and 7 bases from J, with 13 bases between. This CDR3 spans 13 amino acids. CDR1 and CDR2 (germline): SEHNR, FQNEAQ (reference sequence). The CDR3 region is CASRSDSLNIQYF. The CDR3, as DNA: TGTGCCAGCAGATCGGACAGCCTCAACATTCAGTACTTC.

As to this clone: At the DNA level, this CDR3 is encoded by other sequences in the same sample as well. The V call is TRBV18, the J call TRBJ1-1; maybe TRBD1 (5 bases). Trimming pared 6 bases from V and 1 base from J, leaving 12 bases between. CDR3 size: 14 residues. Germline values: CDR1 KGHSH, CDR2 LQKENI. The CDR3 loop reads CASSPPQGNTEAFF. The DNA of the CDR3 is TGTGCCAGCTCTCCCCCCCAGGGGAACACTGAAGCTTTCTTT.

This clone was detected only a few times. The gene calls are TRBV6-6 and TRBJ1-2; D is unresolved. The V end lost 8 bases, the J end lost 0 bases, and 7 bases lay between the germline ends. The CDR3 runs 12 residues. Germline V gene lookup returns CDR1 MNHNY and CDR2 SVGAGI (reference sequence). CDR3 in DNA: TGTGCCAGCGAGGACTCTAACTATGGCTACACCTTC. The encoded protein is CASEDSNYGYTF.

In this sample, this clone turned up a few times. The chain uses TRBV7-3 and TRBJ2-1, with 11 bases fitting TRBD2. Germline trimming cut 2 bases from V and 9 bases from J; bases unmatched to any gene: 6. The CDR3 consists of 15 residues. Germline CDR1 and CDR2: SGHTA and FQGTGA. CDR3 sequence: CASSLGTSGRREQFF. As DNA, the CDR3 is TGTGCCAGCAGCTTAGGTACTAGCGGGAGACGTGAGCAGTTCTTC.

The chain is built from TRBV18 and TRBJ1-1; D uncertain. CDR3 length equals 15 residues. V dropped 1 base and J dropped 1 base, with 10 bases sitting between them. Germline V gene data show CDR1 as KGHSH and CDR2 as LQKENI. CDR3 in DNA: TGTGCCAGCTCACCACAAGACGGAGCGAACACTGAAGCTTTCTTT. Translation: CASSPQDGANTEAFF.

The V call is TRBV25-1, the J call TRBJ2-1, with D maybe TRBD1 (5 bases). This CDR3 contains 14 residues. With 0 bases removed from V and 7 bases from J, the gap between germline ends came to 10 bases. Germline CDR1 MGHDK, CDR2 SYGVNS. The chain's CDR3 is CASSEYDSWNEQFF. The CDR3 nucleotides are TGTGCCAGCAGTGAATACGACAGTTGGAATGAGCAGTTCTTC. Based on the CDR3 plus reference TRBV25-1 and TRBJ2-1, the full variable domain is EADIYQTPRYLVIGTGKKITLECSQTMGHDKMYWYQQDPGMELHLIHYSYGVNSTEKGDLSSESTVSRIRTEHFPLTLESARPSHTSQYLCASSEYDSWNEQFFGPGTRLTVL.

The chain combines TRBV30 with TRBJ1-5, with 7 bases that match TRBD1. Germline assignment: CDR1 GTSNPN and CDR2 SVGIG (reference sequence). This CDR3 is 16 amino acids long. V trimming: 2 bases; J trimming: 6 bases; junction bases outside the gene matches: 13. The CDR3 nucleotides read TGTGCCTGGAGTCTACCAGGGGGTACGGGACGTCAGCCCCAGCATTTT. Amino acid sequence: CAWSLPGGTGRQPQHF.

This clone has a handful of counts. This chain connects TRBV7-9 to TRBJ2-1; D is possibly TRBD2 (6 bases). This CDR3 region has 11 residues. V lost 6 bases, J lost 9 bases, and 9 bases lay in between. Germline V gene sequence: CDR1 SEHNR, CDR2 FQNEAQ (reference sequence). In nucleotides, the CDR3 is TGTGCCAGCAGAAATAGCGGTGAGCAGTTCTTC. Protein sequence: CASRNSGEQFF.

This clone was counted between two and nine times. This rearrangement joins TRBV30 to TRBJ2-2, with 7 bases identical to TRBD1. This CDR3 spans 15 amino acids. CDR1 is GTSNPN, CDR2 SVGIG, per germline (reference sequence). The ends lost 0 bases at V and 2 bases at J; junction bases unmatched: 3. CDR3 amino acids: CAWSVGDRNTGELFF. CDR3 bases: TGTGCCTGGAGTGTCGGGGACAGAAACACCGGGGAGCTGTTTTTT. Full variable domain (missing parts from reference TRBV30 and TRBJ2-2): SQTIHQWPATLVQPVGSPLSLECTVEGTSNPNLYWYRQAAGRGLQLLFYSVGIGQISSEVPQNLSASRPQDRQFILSSKKLLLSDSGFYLCAWSVGDRNTGELFFGEGSRLTVL.

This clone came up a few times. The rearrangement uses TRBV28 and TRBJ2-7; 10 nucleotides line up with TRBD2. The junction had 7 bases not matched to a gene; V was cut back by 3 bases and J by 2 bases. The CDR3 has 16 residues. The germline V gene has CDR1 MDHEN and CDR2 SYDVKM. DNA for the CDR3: TGTGCCAGCAGTTTCCCCTGGACTAGCGGACCCTACGAGCAGTACTTC. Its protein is CASSFPWTSGPYEQYF.